The clone carrying this TCR beta chain was picked up one time. Its target is unknown. Germline V gene lookup returns CDR1 SGDLS and CDR2 YYNGEE. This CDR3 has 16 residues. Trimming removed 1 base from V and 7 bases from J, with 21 bases in between. This specimen belongs to a study of cytomegalovirus exposure and HLA in healthy donors. Study-level points and caveats: A classifier reportedly called cytomegalovirus status with high sensitivity and specificity.

The repertoire was sequenced with immunoSEQ multiplex PCR; TCRdb's copy has only in-frame clones and lacks some. This sample has more than 85,000 clones, with roughly 90% found just once. The V call is TRBV9, the J call TRBJ2-7, with D possibly matching TRBD2 (6 bases). The sequencing input was PBMCs. This sequence was found in a woman aged 18 to 35 in good health and CMV-seronegative. The CDR3 region is CASSVLSGTRGEEQYF. The CDR3 nucleotides read TGTGCCAGCAGCGTATTGTCCGGGACTCGGGGTGAAGAGCAGTACTTC.